A single sample gave rise to the 27 T cell receptor beta chains below, sequenced in a study of T cells expressing NK-cell markers. TCRdb reprocessed the 5' RACE reads, with one entry per CDR3 protein and no DNA. Its clone listing holds about 30,000 distinct CDR3 sequences. The sequenced sample was blood T cells: a sorted CD56 or NKG2C T cell subset, CD4+ or CD8+ T cells, or bulk PBMC T cells (not recorded which). Receptors originate from a woman between 18 and 69 years old in good health.

The rearrangement uses TRBV28 and TRBJ2-7; TCRdb's assignment of TRBD1 cannot be checked, as there is no DNA. The CDR3 loop spans 17 amino acids. CDR1 and CDR2 (germline): MDHEN, SYDVKM. CDR3 sequence: CASSPGKGWASDYEQYF.

This sequence joins TRBV6-4 and TRBJ2-2. The CDR3 is 14 amino acids. CDR1 MRHNA and CDR2 SNTAGT come from the germline V gene. The CDR3 is CASSEIGNTGELFF.

The chain joins TRBV29-1 to TRBJ2-1. Per the germline V gene, CDR1 is SQVTM and CDR2 is ANQGSEA. The CDR3 runs 13 residues. CDR3 residues: CSVEGSSYNEQFF.

The chain employs TRBV15 and TRBJ1-1. The germline V gene has CDR1 LNHNV and CDR2 YYDKDF (reference sequence). There are 13 residues in the CDR3. CDR3 in amino acids: CATAGGVGTEAFF.

V gene TRBV7-9 combines with J gene TRBJ2-5; TCRdb names TRBD2, which stays unverified in the absence of DNA. The CDR3 covers 15 residues. The germline CDR1 and CDR2 sequences are SEHNR and FQNEAQ (reference sequence). CDR3 amino acids: CASSPGTSGQETQYF.

This chain uses TRBV5-6 with TRBJ1-1; the TCRdb D gene call, TRBD1, has no DNA to confirm it. Germline V gene data show CDR1 as SGHDT and CDR2 as YYEEEE. The CDR3 loop spans 16 amino acids. The CDR3 sequence is CASSLDYHTGALHTFF. The full variable domain, in which reference TRBV5-6 and TRBJ1-1 provide the parts outside the CDR3, is DAGVTQSPTHLIKTRGQQVTLRCSPKSGHDTVSWYQQALGQGPQFIFQYYEEEERQRGNFPDRFSGHQFPNYSSELNVNALLLGDSALYLCASSLDYHTGALHTFFGQGTRLTVV.

This clonotype ranks as medium-sized in terms of frequency. The V and J genes are TRBV20-1 and TRBJ2-1; the D call from TCRdb, TRBD2, cannot be confirmed without DNA. In germline, CDR1 is DFQATT, CDR2 SNEGSKA (reference sequence). The CDR3 is 12 residues long. The CDR3 sequence is CSAPKGGNEQFF.

V is TRBV20-1 and J is TRBJ2-3; TCRdb selects TRBD2, and the lack of DNA leaves this call unchecked. Germline V gene data show CDR1 as DFQATT and CDR2 as SNEGSKA (reference sequence). CDR3 length: 12 amino acids. This chain's CDR3 is CSGETSPDTQYF.

The J gene is TRBJ1-1, the V gene TRBV4-1; no DNA is available, so the TRBD1 call from TCRdb remains unchecked. The CDR3 contains 14 residues. Germline values: CDR1 MGHRA, CDR2 YSYEKL. This chain's CDR3 is CASSQLTGATEAFF.

The genes are TRBV7-9 and TRBJ2-7. CDR1 is SEHNR, CDR2 FQNEAQ, per germline (reference sequence). There are 11 residues in the CDR3. CDR3 sequence reads: CASSADYEQYF. The full variable domain, in which reference TRBV7-9 and TRBJ2-7 provide the parts outside the CDR3, is DTGVSQNPRHKITKRGQNVTFRCDPISEHNRLYWYRQTLGQGPEFLTYFQNEAQLEKSRLLSDRFSAERPKGSFSTLEIQRTEQGDSAMYLCASSADYEQYFGPGTRLTVT.

This CDR3 is CASSLEGGGWTEQFF. The rearrangement uses TRBV5-1 and TRBJ2-1; TCRdb indicates TRBD1, and absent DNA this call remains unverified. The CDR3 has 15 amino acids. The germline CDR1 and CDR2 sequences are SGHRS and YFSETQ.

This chain connects TRBV7-8 to TRBJ2-1; TCRdb returns TRBD2, unconfirmable since there is no DNA. This CDR3 spans 18 amino acids. Germline V CDR1 and CDR2: SGHVS, FQNEAQ. CDR3 amino acids: CASSLPLSSGGGYNEQFF.

This sequence joins TRBV4-1 and TRBJ1-1; TCRdb proposes TRBD1, but this gene call is untestable without DNA. This CDR3 has 16 amino acids. Germline CDR1 reads MGHRA; CDR2 reads YSYEKL. The CDR3 sequence is CASSQDPPGGGTEAFF.

The chain is built from TRBV12-3 or TRBV12-4 and TRBJ2-3; no DNA is available, so the TRBD2 call from TCRdb remains unchecked. This CDR3 is 17 amino acids long. CDR3 sequence: CASSPRRLAGLTDTQYF.

The CDR3 protein is CSTLISGQLNEQFF. This sequence joins TRBV20-1 and TRBJ2-1; TCRdb indicates TRBD1, and absent DNA this call remains unverified. The CDR3 loop spans 14 amino acids. In germline, CDR1 is DFQATT, CDR2 SNEGSKA (reference sequence).

V usage is TRBV5-1 and J usage is TRBJ2-7; the TCRdb call, TRBD1, lacks DNA for checking. The CDR3 contains 14 residues. Germline CDR1 is SGHRS and CDR2 is YFSETQ. The CDR3: CASSPEDSSLEQYF.

CDR3 sequence reads: CASSQVQGAYGYTF. V usage is TRBV4-1 and J usage is TRBJ1-2; TCRdb picks TRBD1, but there is no DNA to check that call. The CDR3 consists of 14 residues. From germline, CDR1 is MGHRA and CDR2 YSYEKL.

The V and J genes are TRBV5-1 and TRBJ2-4; TCRdb gives TRBD1 as the D gene, but with no DNA this cannot be confirmed. The CDR3 extends over 15 amino acids. The germline V gene has CDR1 SGHRS and CDR2 YFSETQ. The CDR3 loop reads CASTPTGGGKNIQYF.

The genes are TRBV19 and TRBJ2-1; TCRdb calls TRBD2, which cannot be checked without DNA. Germline loops: CDR1 LNHDA, CDR2 SQIVND (reference sequence). The CDR3 consists of 17 residues. CDR3 sequence: CASSSGLARGRNNEQFF.

The chain joins TRBV7-6 to TRBJ2-4; the D call from TCRdb, TRBD2, cannot be confirmed without DNA. The length of the CDR3 is 16 residues. Germline V gives CDR1 SGHVS, CDR2 FNYEAQ. The CDR3 reads CASSLRAGGQQNIQYF.

The chain links TRBV29-1 to TRBJ1-1; TCRdb gives TRBD1 as the D gene, but with no DNA this cannot be confirmed. Germline lookup yields CDR1 SQVTM and CDR2 ANQGSEA. CDR3 length: 12 amino acids. CDR3 residues: CSVNSGETEAFF.

This chain joins TRBV12-3 or TRBV12-4 and TRBJ2-5. The CDR3 consists of 14 residues. The CDR3 spells CASSSEQSQETQYF.

CDR3 loop: CASSSTSGDTQYF. This chain joins TRBV3-1 and TRBJ2-3. The CDR3 covers 13 residues. In germline, CDR1 is LGHDT, CDR2 YNNKEL (reference sequence).

V and J are TRBV5-1 and TRBJ2-1; TCRdb calls TRBD2, which cannot be checked without DNA. Germline values: CDR1 SGHRS, CDR2 YFSETQ. The CDR3 loop spans 15 amino acids. The CDR3 spells CASSFEREGLGEQFF.

This sequence joins TRBV4-1 and TRBJ2-7; the D call of TRBD1 rests on TCRdb alone, since no DNA is present to check it. From germline, CDR1 is MGHRA and CDR2 YSYEKL. The CDR3 covers 15 residues. This chain's CDR3 is CASSALGGSPYEQYF.

The chain couples TRBV10-3 to TRBJ2-7; TCRdb's assignment of TRBD1 cannot be checked, as there is no DNA. Germline V lookup: CDR1 ENHRY, CDR2 SYGVKD. The CDR3 consists of 15 residues. The CDR3 protein is CAIRGTDYSSYEQYF.

The CDR3 spells CATSRTSGAYNEQFF. The gene calls are TRBV15 and TRBJ2-1; TCRdb's assignment of TRBD2 cannot be checked, as there is no DNA. Germline CDR1 LNHNV, CDR2 YYDKDF (reference sequence). This CDR3 has 15 residues.